This T cell receptor (beta chain) comes out of a study of blood T cell repertoires in COVID-19. Background on the study: T cells, B-cell-depleted T cells, or PBMCs provided the cDNA or gDNA that served as material.

The sample holds a few counts of this clone. Per germline, CDR1 SNHLY and CDR2 FYNNEI. V was pared by 0 bases and J by 2 bases, with 1 base of the junction left unmatched. This CDR3 has 15 residues. The data were produced by immunoSEQ multiplex PCR, yet TCRdb's version contains in-frame clones alone and is incomplete. The sample includes about 180,000 clones, 88% of them seen just once. The genes are TRBV2 and TRBJ1-3, with 7 bases matching TRBD1. This clonotype originated in a woman aged 18-29 years who had recovered from COVID-19. Sequenced sample: PBMCs or T cells enriched from blood (not recorded which). CDR3 DNA sequence: TGTGCCAGCAGTGAAGCCGACAGGGCTGGAAACACCATATATTTT. Translating it yields CASSEADRAGNTIYF.